These 13 T cell receptor beta chains were all obtained from the same sample, sequenced in a study of read filtering for tumor transcriptome and immune sequencing. The library was built from roughly 400 ng RNA with molecular barcoded adaptors for alpha/delta and beta/gamma chains. TCRdb redid the calling of the reads with MiXCR, one entry per CDR3 protein. The profile shows about 130,000 distinct CDR3 sequences, under 15% of them singletons. Material for sequencing was a population of CD138-negative cells sorted from bone marrow. The receptors were gathered from a donor at least 40 years old with multiple myeloma.

This clonotype was observed at least ten times. The chain couples TRBV4-2 to TRBJ2-1; D unclear. Trimming pared 3 bases from V and 6 bases from J, leaving 6 bases between. The CDR3 has 12 amino acids. Germline loops: CDR1 LGHNA, CDR2 YNFKEQ. The CDR3 spells CASSHIANEQFF. The CDR3 nucleotides are TGTGCCAGCAGCCATATTGCCAATGAGCAGTTCTTC.

V usage is TRBV7-9 and J usage is TRBJ2-1; 12 positions agree with TRBD2. V trimming: 8 bases; J trimming: 4 bases; junction bases outside the gene matches: 6. This CDR3 contains 15 residues. Germline loops: CDR1 SEHNR, CDR2 FQNEAQ (reference sequence). In DNA form, the CDR3 reads TGTGCCAGCGAGACTAGCGGGAGCGCGTACAATGAGCAGTTCTTC. Encoded protein: CASETSGSAYNEQFF.

The sample holds many counts of this clonotype. The chain uses TRBV19 and TRBJ2-1; TRBD1 is a possible D gene (6 bases). There are 15 residues in the CDR3. The germline CDR1 and CDR2 sequences are LNHDA and SQIVND (reference sequence). Trimming removed 6 bases at V and 0 bases at J, with 12 bases between. The CDR3 region has the DNA TGTGCCAGTAGCCGGACAGTGAGCTCCTACAATGAGCAGTTCTTC. Translated, it gives CASSRTVSSYNEQFF.

This clonotype was found a few times. The chain uses TRBV20-1 and TRBJ2-7; 11 bases are shared with TRBD2. The V and J ends lost 1 base and 5 bases, in that order; junction bases with no gene match: 7. CDR1 and CDR2 from the germline V gene are DFQATT and SNEGSKA (reference sequence). The CDR3 sequence is 15 residues long. CDR3 protein: CSARGLLAGGHEQYF. In DNA, the CDR3 is TGCAGTGCTAGAGGGCTCTTAGCGGGAGGGCACGAGCAGTACTTC.

A word on this clonotype: Since a much larger clone is just one base distant, this may be a read error. V gene TRBV10-3 combines with J gene TRBJ1-2; D is possibly TRBD1 (5 bases). CDR1 is ENHRY and CDR2 is SYGVKD in the germline V gene. The CDR3 has 14 amino acids. CDR3 residues: CAISESTGATGYPF. For the CDR3, the DNA is TGTGCCATCAGTGAGTCGACTGGGGCGACTGGCTACCCCTTC.

The table lists this clonotype with many counts. The chain carries TRBV2 and TRBJ1-6; 7 bases are shared with TRBD1. Trimming removed 3 bases from V and 7 bases from J; junction bases left unmatched: 3. The CDR3 extends over 14 amino acids. From germline, CDR1 is SNHLY and CDR2 FYNNEI. The CDR3 DNA reads as TGTGCCAGCAGTGACGACAGGGAAAATTCACCCCTCCACTTT. This gives the protein CASSDDRENSPLHF.

This clonotype was observed at least ten times. CDR3 residues: CASSHSGRGLRTGELFF. CDR3 sequence (DNA): TGTGCCAGCAGCCACAGTGGCCGGGGCCTGAGGACCGGGGAGCTGTTTTTT. The chain carries TRBV3-1 and TRBJ2-2; D possibly matches TRBD1 or TRBD2 (5 bases each). V was pared by 3 bases and J by 5 bases, with 19 bases between. Germline V gene data show CDR1 as LGHDT and CDR2 as YNNKEL (reference sequence). The CDR3 is 17 residues long.

This clonotype was recorded at least ten times. The chain has TRBV30 and TRBJ2-1; 14 nucleotides agree with TRBD2. Germline assignment: CDR1 GTSNPN and CDR2 SVGIG (reference sequence). This CDR3 has 14 amino acids. The trim removed 8 bases at V and 10 bases at J, leaving 10 bases unmatched. The CDR3 sequence is CARSTSGRAGEQFF. In nucleotides, the CDR3 is TGTGCCCGTTCGACTAGCGGGAGGGCCGGGGAGCAGTTCTTC.

With respect to this clonotype: One junction end does not reproduce the germline sequence, and a read error may be involved. This rearrangement joins TRBV19 to TRBJ2-2; D assignment may be TRBD1 or TRBD2 (5 bases each). This CDR3 has 16 amino acids. The germline CDR1 and CDR2 sequences are LNHDA and SQIVND (reference sequence). CDR3 sequence (DNA): TGTGCCAGTAGTATAGGAAGGTCTACGAACACCGGGGCGCTGTTTTTT. This sequence encodes CASSIGRSTNTGALFF.

About this clonotype itself: This may arise from a read error, as a much more abundant clone is one base away. No conserved phenylalanine or tryptophan is present at the end of the CDR3, so a read error is the likely explanation. The V gene is TRBV7-9, the J gene TRBJ2-7; weak D call: TRBD2 (5 bases). The CDR3 covers 12 residues. Trimming left V 0 bases short and J 9 bases short, with 9 bases between. Germline CDR1 reads SEHNR; CDR2 reads FQNEAQ (reference sequence). In nucleotides, the CDR3 is TGTGCCAGCAGCTTAGCGGGAGACATGCAGTACCTC. It encodes CASSLAGDMQYL.

This clonotype appeared many times. CDR3 DNA: TGCGCCAGCAGCGAGAGGGGCAATGAGCAGTTCTTC. Its translation is CASSERGNEQFF. This chain links TRBV10-1 with TRBJ2-1; D is possibly TRBD1 or TRBD2 (5 bases each). The CDR3 is 12 residues long. V was shortened by 6 bases and J by 6 bases, with 9 bases between the two germline ends. Germline CDR1 WNHNN, CDR2 SYGVQD (reference sequence).

The chain joins TRBV6-5 to TRBJ2-7; 7 nucleotides align to TRBD2. J was trimmed by 0 bases and V by 2 bases; bases with no gene match: 10. The CDR3 length is 17 residues. Germline CDR1 MNHEY, CDR2 SVGAGI. The CDR3 loop reads CASSYTRSGVSSYEQYF. The CDR3, as DNA: TGTGCCAGCAGTTACACCCGGAGCGGGGTATCCTCCTACGAGCAGTACTTC.

This clonotype was detected ten times or more. The V call is TRBV5-1, the J call TRBJ2-1; 9 bases are shared with TRBD1. Germline CDR1 is SGHRS and CDR2 is YFSETQ. V dropped 3 bases and J dropped 7; count of bases not matched to a gene: 8. This CDR3 comprises 15 residues. DNA of the CDR3: TGCGCCAGCAGCTCAGGACAGGGGAGGAGGAATGAGCAGTTCTTC. It is translated as CASSSGQGRRNEQFF.